This T cell receptor beta chain was documented in a study of cytomegalovirus exposure and HLA in healthy donors. V gave up 3 bases and J gave up 7 bases; unmatched junction bases: 9. The CDR3 loop spans 14 amino acids. In germline, CDR1 is MDHEN, CDR2 SYDVKM. Points from the study as a whole: Later analysis showed most CMV-associated TCR beta chains appearing HLA-restricted. TCR beta chains associated with HLA were, in a later analysis, more clonally expanded than equally common others.

Use of 60 Vbeta and 13 Jbeta primers characterized the PCR. The assay was immunoSEQ multiplex PCR, and TCRdb's table has in-frame clones only and misses some. There are approximately 110,000 clones in the sample, with 3% to 4.5% held by the top ten. About this clone: Antigen unknown.

The sequenced sample consisted of PBMCs. This chain links TRBV28 with TRBJ2-7; TRBD1 matches at 7 bases. The receptor was derived from a man between 18 and 29 years old in good health and CMV-seronegative. DNA of the CDR3: TGTGCCAGCAGTTTGGAGCACCCCAGGGGGGAGCAGTACTTC. It specifies CASSLEHPRGEQYF.